The 13 T cell receptor beta chains below come from one sample, sequenced in a study of blood T cell repertoires in COVID-19. The assay was immunoSEQ multiplex PCR, and TCRdb's table has in-frame clones only and misses some. Here the sample spans 240,000 or so clones, about 84% being singletons. Specimen: PBMCs or T cells enriched from blood (not recorded which). These receptors were obtained from a woman between 50 and 59 years old who had recovered from COVID-19.

The chain uses TRBV28 and TRBJ1-1, with D hard to call. Germline CDR1 MDHEN, CDR2 SYDVKM. CDR3 length: 11 amino acids. Trimming took 6 bases from V and 7 from J, leaving 9 bases between them. Here the CDR3 reads CASRYQVEAFF. The DNA for the CDR3 is TGTGCCAGCAGGTATCAGGTTGAAGCTTTCTTT.

This clone has only one observation. This chain's CDR3 is CASSMAGTGFYEQYF. For the CDR3, the DNA is TGTGCCAGTAGTATGGCCGGGACAGGGTTCTACGAGCAGTACTTC. The chain recombines TRBV19 with TRBJ2-7; 9 nucleotides align to TRBD1. This CDR3 has 15 amino acids. The germline gives CDR1 LNHDA, CDR2 SQIVND (reference sequence). J was trimmed by 3 bases and V by 3 bases; bases with no gene match: 6.

This chain links TRBV9 with TRBJ1-2, with 9 nucleotides matching TRBD1. Germline loops: CDR1 SGDLS, CDR2 YYNGEE. With V trimmed by 3 bases and J by 8 bases, 8 bases remained unmatched. CDR3 length: 14 residues. This chain's CDR3 is CASSAEDRGGGYTF. CDR3 sequence (DNA): TGTGCCAGCAGCGCGGAGGACAGGGGTGGGGGCTACACCTTC.

V is TRBV2 and J is TRBJ2-1, with D possibly TRBD1 on 5 matching bases. The germline V and J ends were trimmed by 6 bases and 0 bases, with 12 bases remaining between them. This CDR3 is built from 15 residues. The V gene's germline CDR1 is SNHLY and CDR2 FYNNEI. This chain's CDR3 is CASRVDSLSYNEQFF. Here the CDR3 DNA reads TGTGCCAGCAGGGTTGACAGCCTCTCCTACAATGAGCAGTTCTTC.

V is TRBV6-2 or TRBV6-3 and J is TRBJ2-7; perhaps TRBD1 as D (7 bases). V lost 0 bases and J 3 bases, leaving 15 bases between the germline ends. Germline V gene sequence: CDR1 MNHEY, CDR2 SVGEGT. The length of the CDR3 is 16 residues. CDR3 DNA: TGTGCCAGCAGTTACTCGGTCTTGCGGGACAGCTACGAGCAGTACTTC. Amino acids: CASSYSVLRDSYEQYF.

This chain links TRBV4-2 with TRBJ1-1; D gene uncertain. Germline values: CDR1 LGHNA, CDR2 YNFKEQ. The CDR3 is made up of 15 amino acids. The V end lost 0 bases, the J end lost 10 bases, and 18 bases lay between the germline ends. CDR3 sequence: CASSQDLDTLRGAFF. The CDR3 bases are TGTGCCAGCAGCCAAGATCTTGATACTTTGAGAGGAGCTTTCTTT.

The chain joins TRBV28 to TRBJ1-2, with D perhaps TRBD1 (5 bases). V lost 6 bases, J lost 1 base, and 12 bases lay in between. Germline V gene data show CDR1 as MDHEN and CDR2 as SYDVKM. This CDR3 region has 14 residues. The CDR3 here is CASSLRGDNYGYTF. For the CDR3, the DNA is TGTGCCAGCAGCCTCCGGGGGGATAACTATGGCTACACCTTC.

The chain couples TRBV19 to TRBJ2-1; TRBD1 aligns across 8 bases. The V gene end was trimmed by 4 bases and the J gene end by 15 bases; junction bases not matched to a gene: 14. The CDR3 is 14 residues long. CDR1 LNHDA and CDR2 SQIVND come from the germline V gene (reference sequence). CDR3 protein: CASSTDRGAVSRFF. In DNA form, the CDR3 reads TGTGCCAGTAGTACCGACAGGGGAGCGGTTTCGAGGTTCTTC.

The V call is TRBV10-3, the J call TRBJ2-1; possibly TRBD1 for D (5 bases). CDR3 length equals 13 residues. Trimming shortened V by 6 bases and J by 3 bases, and 9 bases separated the two germline ends. CDR1 is ENHRY, CDR2 SYGVKD, per germline. The CDR3 DNA sequence: TGTGCCATCAGCCGAGACAGCTACAATGAGCAGTTCTTC. As protein: CAISRDSYNEQFF.

The genes are TRBV9 and TRBJ2-3; D might be TRBD1 (6 bases). Germline CDR1 reads SGDLS; CDR2 reads YYNGEE. Deletions cut 0 bases from V and 6 bases from J, with 20 bases between. The CDR3 loop spans 17 amino acids. The CDR3 sequence is CASSVDQDSPPGDTQYF. The CDR3 nucleotides are TGTGCCAGCAGCGTAGACCAGGACAGTCCGCCCGGGGATACGCAGTATTTT. Combining the CDR3 with reference TRBV9 and TRBJ2-3 gives the whole variable domain DSGVTQTPKHLITATGQRVTLRCSPRSGDLSVYWYQQSLDQGLQFLIQYYNGEERAKGNILERFSAQQFPDLHSELNLSSLELGDSALYFCASSVDQDSPPGDTQYFGPGTRLTVL.

V is TRBV15 and J is TRBJ2-1; 7 bases map to TRBD1. V shed 0 bases, J shed 4 bases, and the junction held 6 bases outside the gene matches. The CDR3 contains 16 residues. Germline V lookup: CDR1 LNHNV, CDR2 YYDKDF (reference sequence). The DNA of the CDR3 is TGTGCCACCAGCAGAGATGCAGGACAGGTTTACAATGAGCAGTTCTTC. Encoded protein: CATSRDAGQVYNEQFF.

The rearrangement uses TRBV18 and TRBJ2-7; 7 positions agree with TRBD2. This CDR3 contains 13 residues. Germline V gene sequence: CDR1 KGHSH, CDR2 LQKENI. Trimming removed 4 bases from V and 6 bases from J; junction bases left unmatched: 6. This CDR3 reads CASSHSTSREQYF. In nucleotides, the CDR3 is TGTGCCAGCTCACACTCGACTAGCCGCGAGCAGTACTTC.

V usage is TRBV11-2 and J usage is TRBJ1-2; TRBD1 is a possible D gene (5 bases). This CDR3 has 15 amino acids. V was shortened by 0 bases and J by 13 bases, with 21 bases between the two germline ends. Germline CDR1 reads SGHAT; CDR2 reads FQNNGV. The CDR3 region has the DNA TGTGCCAGCAGCTTAGATCCCCGCGGTCCAGGAGGGGCCACCTTC. It is translated as CASSLDPRGPGGATF.